This record looks at one T cell receptor beta chain sequence and its context. Its specificity is unknown. The sample is drawn from a study of spatial heterogeneity in lung cancer. Whole-study context: PBMC samples from follow-up, when available, were sequenced at a median of roughly two years post-resection. Detected beta-chain sequences consistently exceeded alpha-chain sequences. Study-wide findings and caveats: Detection of ubiquitous tumor TCRs in blood was higher at resection than follow-up.

Unique molecular identifiers, one per molecule, were present on every TCR cDNA molecule. TCRdb recomputed calls from the 5' RACE reads with MiXCR, one row per CDR3 protein. The data show about 52,000 distinct CDR3 sequences, roughly 7% seen once. The time point is: blood at routine non-recurrence follow-up after resection. Unsorted whole RNA of tumor, nontumor lung or frozen PBMC was sequenced. Germline V gene sequence: CDR1 SQVTM, CDR2 ANQGSEA. This CDR3 is built from 13 residues. Trimming removed 6 bases from V and 4 bases from J, with 12 bases in between. The V call is TRBV29-1, the J call TRBJ2-2, with D maybe TRBD1 (5 bases). The source of this sequence is a female donor with early-stage non-small cell lung cancer. This specimen consisted of PBMCs, obtained at follow-up. The CDR3 coding sequence is TGCAGCGTCGACAGCAGAGGCACCGGGGAGCTGTTTTTT. This gives the protein CSVDSRGTGELFF.